This TCR beta chain was sequenced during a study of blood T cell repertoires in COVID-19. Study information: Sites in the United States, Italy and Spain provided acute and convalescent COVID-19 samples. Sources were T cells, B-cell-depleted T cells, or PBMCs; the material itself was cDNA or gDNA.

Germline lookup yields CDR1 SSHAT and CDR2 FNYEAQ (reference sequence). The V gene lost 10 bases and the J gene lost 4 bases, with 22 bases spanning the gap. This CDR3 has 15 amino acids. Under the authors' procedure: It was from reference gene primer amplification that nucleated cell counts were estimated. TCRdb's copy holds only in-frame clones and misses some; the assay was immunoSEQ multiplex PCR. That table is the source of V, J and clone size, and D and trimming were worked out from the DNA. The table includes around 290,000 clones, about 89% detected once. The sequence was obtained from a man between 40 and 49 years old with acute or convalescent COVID-19. The sample was peripheral blood. The rearrangement joins TRBV7-7 to TRBJ1-2; D is uncertain. The CDR3 region has the DNA TGTGCCACCCCATTGAGGGTTTTCCATCTCTATGGCTACACCTTC. It translates to CATPLRVFHLYGYTF.